This record covers a single T cell receptor beta chain. The antigen remains unidentified. These data come from a study of vaccination and CD4 T cells after COVID-19. Treatment given: 10-day PBMC culture with coronavirus spike peptide pools or control peptides (ViraFEST assay). The unexposed donor's CD4+ T cells were collected before the COVID-19 pandemic (2011-2018). Oncomine TCR Beta short-read sequencing was applied to DNA from cultured CD4+ T cells. From the PCR reads, TCRdb called clonotypes with MiXCR, one entry per CDR3 protein. The table shows more than 5,500 distinct CDR3 sequences, with 25% to 35% occurring only once. The CDR3 has 16 amino acids. Germline trimming cut 2 bases from V and 4 bases from J; bases unmatched to any gene: 9. The V gene's germline CDR1 is ENHRY and CDR2 SYGVKD.

The sequenced sample consisted of CD4+ T cells from blood, cultured in vitro. The chain links TRBV10-3 to TRBJ2-5; the match to TRBD2 covers 8 bases. The sequence came from a human donor in good health. CDR3 amino acids: CAISENSGEALETQYF. DNA for the CDR3: TGTGCCATCAGTGAGAATAGCGGGGAGGCGTTAGAGACCCAGTACTTC.